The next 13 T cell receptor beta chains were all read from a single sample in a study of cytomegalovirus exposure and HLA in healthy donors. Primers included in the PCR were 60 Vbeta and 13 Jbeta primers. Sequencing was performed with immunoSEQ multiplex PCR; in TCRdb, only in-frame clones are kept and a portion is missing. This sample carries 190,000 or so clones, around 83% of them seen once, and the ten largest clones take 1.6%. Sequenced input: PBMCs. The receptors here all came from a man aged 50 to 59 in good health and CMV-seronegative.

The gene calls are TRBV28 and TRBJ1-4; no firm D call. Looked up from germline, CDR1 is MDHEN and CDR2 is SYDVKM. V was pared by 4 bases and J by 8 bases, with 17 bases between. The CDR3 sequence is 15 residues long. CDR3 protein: CASSSPGRRNEKLFF. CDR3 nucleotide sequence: TGTGCCAGCAGTTCTCCGGGAAGAAGGAACGAAAAACTGTTTTTT.

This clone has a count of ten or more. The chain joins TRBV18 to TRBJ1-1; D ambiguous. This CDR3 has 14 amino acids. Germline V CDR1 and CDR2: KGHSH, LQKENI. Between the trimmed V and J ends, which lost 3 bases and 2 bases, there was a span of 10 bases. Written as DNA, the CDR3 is TGTGCCAGCTCACCGGGCGGGCTCAACACTGAAGCTTTCTTT. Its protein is CASSPGGLNTEAFF.

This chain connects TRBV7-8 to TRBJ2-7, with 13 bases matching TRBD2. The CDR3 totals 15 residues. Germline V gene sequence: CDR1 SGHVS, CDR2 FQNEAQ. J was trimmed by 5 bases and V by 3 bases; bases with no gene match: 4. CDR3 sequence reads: CASSFLGLAGDEQYF. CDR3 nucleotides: TGTGCCAGCAGCTTTCTTGGACTAGCGGGAGACGAGCAGTACTTC.

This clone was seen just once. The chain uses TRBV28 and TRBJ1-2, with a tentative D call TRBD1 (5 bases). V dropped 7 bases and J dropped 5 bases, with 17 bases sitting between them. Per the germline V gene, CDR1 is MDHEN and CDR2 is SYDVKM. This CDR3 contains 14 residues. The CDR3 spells CASKGLGRGYGYTF. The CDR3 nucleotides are TGTGCCAGCAAAGGTTTAGGACGGGGGTATGGCTACACCTTC.

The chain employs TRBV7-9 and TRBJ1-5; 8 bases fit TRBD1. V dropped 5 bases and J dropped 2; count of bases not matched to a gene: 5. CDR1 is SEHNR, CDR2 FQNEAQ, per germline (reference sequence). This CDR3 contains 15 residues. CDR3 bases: TGTGCCAGCAGCCCGACAGGGGAGGGCAATCAGCCCCAGCATTTT. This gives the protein CASSPTGEGNQPQHF.

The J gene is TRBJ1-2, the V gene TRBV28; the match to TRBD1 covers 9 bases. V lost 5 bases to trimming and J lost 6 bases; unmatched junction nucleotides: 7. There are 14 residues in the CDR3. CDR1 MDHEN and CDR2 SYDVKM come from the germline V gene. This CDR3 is CASSPTGTGNGYTF. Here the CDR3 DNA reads TGTGCCAGCAGTCCAACCGGGACAGGGAATGGCTACACCTTC.

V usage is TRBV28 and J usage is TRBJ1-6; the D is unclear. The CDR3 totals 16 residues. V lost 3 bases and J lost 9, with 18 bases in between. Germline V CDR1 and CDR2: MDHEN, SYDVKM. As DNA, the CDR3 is TGTGCCAGCAGTTTTGGTCGTCGGCGGAGAGGTTCACCCCTCCACTTT. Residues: CASSFGRRRRGSPLHF.

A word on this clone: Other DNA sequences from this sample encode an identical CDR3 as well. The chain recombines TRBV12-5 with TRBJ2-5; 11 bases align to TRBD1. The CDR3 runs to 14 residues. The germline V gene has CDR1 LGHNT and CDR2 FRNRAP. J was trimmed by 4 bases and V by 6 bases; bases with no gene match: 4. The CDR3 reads CASGPGTGGETQYF. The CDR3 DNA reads TGTGCTAGTGGGCCCGGGACAGGGGGAGAGACCCAGTACTTC.

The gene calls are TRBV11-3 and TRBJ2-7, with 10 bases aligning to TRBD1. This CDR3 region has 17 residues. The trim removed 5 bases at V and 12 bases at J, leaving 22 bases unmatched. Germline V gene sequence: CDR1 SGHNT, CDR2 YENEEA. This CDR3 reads CASSPEAYRTGGTSRYF. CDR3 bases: TGTGCCAGCAGCCCCGAGGCATACCGGACAGGGGGTACCAGTCGGTACTTC. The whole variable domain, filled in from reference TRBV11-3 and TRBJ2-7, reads EAGVVQSPRYKIIEKKQPVAFWCNPISGHNTLYWYLQNLGQGPELLIRYENEEAVDDSQLPKDRFSAERLKGVDSTLKIQPAELGDSAVYLCASSPEAYRTGGTSRYFGPGTRLTVT.

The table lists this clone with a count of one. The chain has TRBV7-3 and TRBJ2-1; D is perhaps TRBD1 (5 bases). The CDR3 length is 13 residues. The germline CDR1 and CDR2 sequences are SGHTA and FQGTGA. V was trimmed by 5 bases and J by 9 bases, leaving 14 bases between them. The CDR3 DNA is TGTGCCAGCAGCGACGCAGGGCATACTGAGCAGTTCTTC. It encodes CASSDAGHTEQFF.

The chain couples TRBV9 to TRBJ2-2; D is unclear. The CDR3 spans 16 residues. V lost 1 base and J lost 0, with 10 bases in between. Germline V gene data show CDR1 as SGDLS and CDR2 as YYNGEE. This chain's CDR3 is CASSVLVQPNTGELFF. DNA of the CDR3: TGTGCCAGCAGCGTATTGGTACAGCCGAACACCGGGGAGCTGTTTTTT.

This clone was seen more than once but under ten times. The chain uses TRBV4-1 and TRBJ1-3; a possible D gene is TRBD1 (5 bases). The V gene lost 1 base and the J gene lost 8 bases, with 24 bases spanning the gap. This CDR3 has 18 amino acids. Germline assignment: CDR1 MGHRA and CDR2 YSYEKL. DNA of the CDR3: TGCGCCAGCAGCCAAGGGTCAGTTTCCTCCCTCGGGGGGTACACCATATATTTT. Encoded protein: CASSQGSVSSLGGYTIYF.

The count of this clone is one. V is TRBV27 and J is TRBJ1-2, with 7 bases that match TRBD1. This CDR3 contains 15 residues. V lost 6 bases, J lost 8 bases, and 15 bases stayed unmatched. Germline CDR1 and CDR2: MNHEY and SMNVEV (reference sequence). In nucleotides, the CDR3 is TGTGCCAGCAGCCCTTTTAATGAGGGGGCTAAGGGCTACACCTTC. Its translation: CASSPFNEGAKGYTF.